A single sample is the source of the 32 T cell receptor beta chains below, sequenced in a study of technical replicates of blood from four donors. Generated by immunoSEQ multiplex PCR, the TCRdb table keeps only in-frame clones and is missing some. The sample records 72,000 or so clones, about 94% being singletons. Sequencing was carried out using T cells isolated from PBMCs. These receptors came from a human donor in good health.

The chain employs TRBV7-9 and TRBJ2-2; possible D gene TRBD1, 5 bases. Trimming took off 9 bases at V and 4 bases at J, with 21 bases between the two ends. CDR1 and CDR2 from the germline V gene are SEHNR and FQNEAQ (reference sequence). The CDR3 totals 16 residues. The CDR3 loop is CASTQRQPQSTGELFF. The CDR3 region has the DNA TGTGCCAGTACACAAAGACAGCCACAGAGCACCGGGGAGCTGTTTTTT.

As DNA, the CDR3 is TGTGCCAGCAGCCCCGGGAAAGGGGGCTTGGGAGAGACCCAGTACTTC. It codes for CASSPGKGGLGETQYF. The J gene is TRBJ2-5, the V gene TRBV5-8; 7 nucleotides align to TRBD1. The ends lost 4 bases at V and 4 bases at J; junction bases unmatched: 13. Looked up from germline, CDR1 is SGHTS and CDR2 is YDEGEE. The CDR3 loop spans 16 amino acids.

V gene TRBV5-8 combines with J gene TRBJ2-7; 13 nucleotides align to TRBD2. The V gene end was trimmed by 5 bases and the J gene end by 3 bases; junction bases not matched to a gene: 5. Germline V gives CDR1 SGHTS, CDR2 YDEGEE. The CDR3 consists of 15 residues. For the CDR3, the DNA is TGTGCCAGCAGTCCTGGGACTAGCGGGATCTACGAGCAGTACTTC. Translating gives CASSPGTSGIYEQYF.

V usage is TRBV9 and J usage is TRBJ2-5; 7 nucleotides agree with TRBD2. Germline trimming cut 0 bases from V and 5 bases from J; bases unmatched to any gene: 10. This CDR3 region has 16 residues. CDR1 SGDLS and CDR2 YYNGEE come from the germline V gene. CDR3 sequence reads: CASSVVGGRGYETQYF. CDR3 coding DNA: TGTGCCAGCAGCGTAGTAGGAGGGAGGGGTTATGAGACCCAGTACTTC.

The chain uses TRBV9 and TRBJ2-2; D is ambiguous. Trimming took off 7 bases at V and 5 bases at J, with 9 bases between the two ends. The germline V gene encodes CDR1 SGDLS and CDR2 YYNGEE. This CDR3 spans 12 amino acids. The CDR3 sequence is CASGDGTGELFF. In nucleotides, the CDR3 is TGTGCCAGCGGCGACGGGACCGGGGAGCTGTTTTTT.

This clone was recorded only once. The chain couples TRBV4-3 to TRBJ1-2; 8 bases align to TRBD1. V was pared by 1 base and J by 4 bases, with 5 bases of the junction left unmatched. This CDR3 is built from 15 residues. The V gene's germline CDR1 is LGHNA and CDR2 YSLEER. The DNA for the CDR3 is TGCGCCAGCAGCCAAGCTACCAGGGGGCTCTATGGCTACACCTTC. Encoded protein: CASSQATRGLYGYTF.

This clone was observed once. This sequence joins TRBV10-3 and TRBJ2-5; D may be TRBD1 (6 bases). This CDR3 comprises 14 residues. The ends were cut back, 8 bases at V and 5 bases at J, with 18 bases in the middle. Germline-derived CDR1 and CDR2 are ENHRY and SYGVKD. Here the CDR3 reads CAIGKADSLETQYF. The CDR3 nucleotides are TGTGCCATCGGGAAAGCGGACAGTCTTGAGACCCAGTACTTC.

V gene TRBV5-1 combines with J gene TRBJ2-7, with D tentatively TRBD1 (5 bases). Germline V gene sequence: CDR1 SGHRS, CDR2 YFSETQ. The V and J ends lost 4 bases and 2 bases respectively, with 13 bases between them. The CDR3 loop spans 14 amino acids. CDR3 sequence (DNA): TGCGCCAGCAGCCCCTCCTCGGACACCTACGAGCAGTACTTC. Encoded protein: CASSPSSDTYEQYF.

In this sample, this clone turned up once. This chain joins TRBV7-2 and TRBJ2-5; D not certain. Germline CDR1 SGHTA, CDR2 FQGNSA. V was pared by 3 bases and J by 7 bases, with 6 bases between. The CDR3 spans 11 residues. The CDR3 is CASSFFGTQYF. The CDR3 DNA reads as TGTGCCAGCAGCTTCTTCGGGACCCAGTACTTC.

The chain joins TRBV11-2 to TRBJ2-1, with 8 bases fitting TRBD2. This CDR3 comprises 15 residues. Trimming at V came to 2 bases and at J to 3 bases, leaving 3 bases not matched to a gene. From germline, CDR1 is SGHAT and CDR2 FQNNGV. The CDR3 here is CASSLSGRNYNEQFF. The CDR3 bases are TGTGCCAGCAGCTTAAGCGGGAGAAACTACAATGAGCAGTTCTTC.

The rearrangement uses TRBV27 and TRBJ1-1; a possible D gene is TRBD1 (5 bases). V was trimmed by 5 bases and J by 3 bases, leaving 13 bases between them. The CDR3 contains 14 residues. Germline V gene data show CDR1 as MNHEY and CDR2 as SMNVEV (reference sequence). The CDR3 DNA sequence: TGTGCCAGCAGTCCCCTGTTCAGGGACACTGAAGCTTTCTTT. Its translation is CASSPLFRDTEAFF.

The chain joins TRBV5-1 to TRBJ2-6, with 9 bases that match TRBD2. The V and J ends lost 5 bases and 0 bases, in that order; junction bases with no gene match: 12. CDR3 length equals 19 residues. In germline, CDR1 is SGHRS, CDR2 YFSETQ. The CDR3 is CASRSYLREGPSGANVLTF. DNA for the CDR3: TGCGCCAGCAGATCCTACTTGCGGGAGGGCCCCTCTGGGGCCAACGTCCTGACTTTC.

In nucleotides, the CDR3 is TGTGCCAGCAGCGGTCAGGGTTACGAGCAGTACTTC. It translates to CASSGQGYEQYF. The rearrangement uses TRBV7-9 and TRBJ2-7; a weak D match, TRBD1 (5 bases). The V end was cut by 5 bases, the J end by 4 bases, with 9 bases between. Germline CDR1 reads SEHNR; CDR2 reads FQNEAQ (reference sequence). The CDR3 consists of 12 residues. The complete variable domain, with remaining parts taken from reference TRBV7-9 and TRBJ2-7, reads DTGVSQNPRHKITKRGQNVTFRCDPISEHNRLYWYRQTLGQGPEFLTYFQNEAQLEKSRLLSDRFSAERPKGSFSTLEIQRTEQGDSAMYLCASSGQGYEQYFGPGTRLTVT.

The J gene is TRBJ2-1, the V gene TRBV5-1, with TRBD2 identical over 8 bases. The V gene end was trimmed by 4 bases and the J gene end by 0 bases; junction bases not matched to a gene: 3. CDR1 SGHRS and CDR2 YFSETQ come from the germline V gene. This CDR3 region has 15 residues. CDR3 region: CASSERESSYNEQFF. The CDR3, as DNA: TGCGCCAGCAGCGAGCGGGAGAGCTCCTACAATGAGCAGTTCTTC.

The DNA of the CDR3 is TGTGCCAGCAGCCCGCGGATACAGGGTGCTGGGGCCAACGTCCTGACTTTC. This codes for CASSPRIQGAGANVLTF. The rearrangement links TRBV7-3 to TRBJ2-6, with a weak D call TRBD1 (6 bases). This CDR3 is 17 amino acids long. Trimming stripped 5 bases from V and 2 bases from J, with 16 bases between. Germline V gene lookup returns CDR1 SGHTA and CDR2 FQGTGA.

This clone was seen only once. V and J are TRBV7-3 and TRBJ2-5, with 7 bases identical to TRBD1. The CDR3 totals 13 residues. Germline V CDR1 and CDR2: SGHTA, FQGTGA. V trimming: 6 bases; J trimming: 5 bases; junction bases outside the gene matches: 6. The CDR3 sequence is CASSLQGWETQYF. CDR3 bases: TGTGCCAGCAGTCTACAGGGGTGGGAGACCCAGTACTTC.

Only one count was recorded for this clone. The chain couples TRBV10-2 to TRBJ1-5; 10 nucleotides match TRBD1. Looked up from germline, CDR1 is WSHSY and CDR2 is SAAADI. The CDR3 runs 15 residues. After removal of 8 bases from V and 0 bases from J, the junction contained 4 bases not matched to a gene. The CDR3 coding sequence is TGCGCCAGCCGGGACAGGGGTAATAGCAATCAGCCCCAGCATTTT. Translation: CASRDRGNSNQPQHF.

This chain joins TRBV11-3 and TRBJ2-3; D remains unclear. The germline V gene encodes CDR1 SGHNT and CDR2 YENEEA. CDR3 length: 16 residues. V was pared by 1 base and J by 5 bases, with 16 bases between. This CDR3 is CASSLGFLRIGDTQYF. CDR3 in DNA: TGTGCCAGCAGCTTAGGTTTCTTGCGGATTGGAGATACGCAGTATTTT.

This clone has a single count. The chain's CDR3 is CASSPETGTAGYTF. The CDR3 DNA follows: TGCGCCAGCAGCCCGGAGACCGGGACAGCTGGCTACACCTTC. The chain carries TRBV4-1 and TRBJ1-2; 7 nucleotides align to TRBD1. This CDR3 is built from 14 residues. V dropped 4 bases and J dropped 7; count of bases not matched to a gene: 9. Germline V gene data show CDR1 as MGHRA and CDR2 as YSYEKL.

The CDR3 DNA reads TGTGCCAGCAGTTACTCGCAGGGGGGATATGGCTACACCTTC. This sequence encodes CASSYSQGGYGYTF. The genes are TRBV6-5 and TRBJ1-2; 7 bases match TRBD1. Germline assignment: CDR1 MNHEY and CDR2 SVGAGI. The V segment lost 0 bases and the J segment 5 bases; nucleotides outside the gene matches: 3. CDR3 length equals 14 residues.

This clone was observed a single time. CDR3 sequence (DNA): TGTGCCAGCAGTTATACTAGCGGCCAAGAGACCCAGTACTTC. Its protein product is CASSYTSGQETQYF. The genes are TRBV6-6 and TRBJ2-5, with 8 bases aligning to TRBD2. Germline values: CDR1 MNHNY, CDR2 SVGAGI (reference sequence). The CDR3 has 14 residues. V gave up 3 bases and J gave up 1 base; unmatched junction bases: 1.

The chain uses TRBV9 and TRBJ1-2, with D possibly matching TRBD1 (5 bases). Germline values: CDR1 SGDLS, CDR2 YYNGEE. This CDR3 has 10 amino acids. V was pared by 6 bases and J by 8 bases, with 8 bases between. In DNA, the CDR3 is TGTGCCAGCAAAGGGGTAGGCTACACCTTC. This codes for CASKGVGYTF.

This chain links TRBV18 with TRBJ1-5; D possibly corresponds to TRBD1 (5 bases). CDR1 is KGHSH and CDR2 is LQKENI in the germline V gene. This CDR3 has 14 amino acids. The V end was cut by 3 bases, the J end by 3 bases, with 9 bases between. CDR3 amino acids: CASSPQGINQPQHF. The CDR3, as DNA: TGTGCCAGCTCACCGCAGGGTATCAATCAGCCCCAGCATTTT.

The chain joins TRBV6-1 to TRBJ2-7; TRBD1 matches at 8 bases. Per germline, CDR1 MNHNS and CDR2 SASEGT. The CDR3 consists of 13 residues. Trimming took 9 bases from V and 0 from J; bases not matched to a gene: 4. In DNA, the CDR3 is TGTGCCAGTCTCGGACAGGGCTCCTACGAGCAGTACTTC. It codes for CASLGQGSYEQYF.

The V and J genes are TRBV7-3 and TRBJ2-6; 9 bases map to TRBD1. The CDR3 length is 18 residues. Germline CDR1 is SGHTA and CDR2 is FQGTGA. V shed 2 bases, J shed 3 bases, and the junction held 8 bases outside the gene matches. Here the CDR3 DNA reads TGTGCCAGCAGCTTAGGGCCGGGACAGGGTGGTGGGGCCAACGTCCTGACTTTC. Amino acid sequence: CASSLGPGQGGGANVLTF.

The chain links TRBV19 to TRBJ1-2; 7 bases are a match to TRBD1. The germline V gene has CDR1 LNHDA and CDR2 SQIVND (reference sequence). The junction had 10 bases not matched to a gene; V was cut back by 5 bases and J by 4 bases. The CDR3 extends over 15 amino acids. CDR3 in DNA: TGTGCCAGTAGTCTGAGCTTGACAGGGCTCTATGGCTACACCTTC. Translated, it gives CASSLSLTGLYGYTF.

V and J are TRBV5-7 and TRBJ2-1; D unresolved. Being an ORF, TRBV5-7 has a function that is uncertain. The CDR3 spans 14 residues. Trimming cost V 2 bases and J 6 bases, with 12 bases left between them. This CDR3 is CASSFLVPGNEQFF. For the CDR3, the DNA is TGTGCCAGCAGCTTCCTAGTACCCGGCAATGAGCAGTTCTTC.

The chain uses TRBV10-3 and TRBJ2-7; D is unclear. Trimming pared 0 bases from V and 3 bases from J, leaving 9 bases between. CDR1 and CDR2 from the germline V gene are ENHRY and SYGVKD. The CDR3 spans 14 residues. CDR3 bases: TGTGCCATCAGTGAGTCGACCCACAGCTACGAGCAGTACTTC. This codes for CAISESTHSYEQYF.

This chain's CDR3 is CASSISNTEAFF. The CDR3 DNA reads TGTGCCAGTAGTATTAGTAACACTGAAGCTTTCTTT. The rearrangement links TRBV19 to TRBJ1-1; D call uncertain. Germline V gene data show CDR1 as LNHDA and CDR2 as SQIVND (reference sequence). Trimming cost V 3 bases and J 2 bases, with 4 bases left between them. This CDR3 contains 12 residues. The full variable domain, in which reference TRBV19 and TRBJ1-1 provide the parts outside the CDR3, is DGGITQSPKYLFRKEGQNVTLSCEQNLNHDAMYWYRQDPGQGLRLIYYSQIVNDFQKGDIAEGYSVSREKKESFPLTVTSAQKNPTAFYLCASSISNTEAFFGQGTRLTVV.

The chain has TRBV6-5 and TRBJ1-2, with 7 bases that match TRBD1. The CDR3 sequence is 13 residues long. V lost 7 bases and J lost 5; bases outside the gene matches: 7. Germline CDR1 and CDR2: MNHEY and SVGAGI. As DNA, the CDR3 is TGTGCCAGCACCGACTCGACAGGGTATGGCTACACCTTC. Protein product: CASTDSTGYGYTF.

The CDR3 sequence is CASSVESVNTEAFF. For the CDR3, the DNA is TGTGCCAGCAGCGTAGAATCGGTGAACACTGAAGCTTTCTTT. The V gene is TRBV9, the J gene TRBJ1-1; D is ambiguous. CDR3 length: 14 amino acids. CDR1 and CDR2 from the germline V gene are SGDLS and YYNGEE. The V end was cut by 0 bases, the J end by 0 bases, with 6 bases between.

This clone was detected once. This chain links TRBV6-1 with TRBJ2-7; D is perhaps TRBD1 (6 bases). V lost 8 bases and J lost 2, with 10 bases in between. The CDR3 is 12 residues long. CDR1 and CDR2 from the germline V gene are MNHNS and SASEGT. The CDR3 sequence is CASRDMTYEQYF. The CDR3 DNA reads TGTGCCAGCCGGGACATGACCTACGAGCAGTACTTC.